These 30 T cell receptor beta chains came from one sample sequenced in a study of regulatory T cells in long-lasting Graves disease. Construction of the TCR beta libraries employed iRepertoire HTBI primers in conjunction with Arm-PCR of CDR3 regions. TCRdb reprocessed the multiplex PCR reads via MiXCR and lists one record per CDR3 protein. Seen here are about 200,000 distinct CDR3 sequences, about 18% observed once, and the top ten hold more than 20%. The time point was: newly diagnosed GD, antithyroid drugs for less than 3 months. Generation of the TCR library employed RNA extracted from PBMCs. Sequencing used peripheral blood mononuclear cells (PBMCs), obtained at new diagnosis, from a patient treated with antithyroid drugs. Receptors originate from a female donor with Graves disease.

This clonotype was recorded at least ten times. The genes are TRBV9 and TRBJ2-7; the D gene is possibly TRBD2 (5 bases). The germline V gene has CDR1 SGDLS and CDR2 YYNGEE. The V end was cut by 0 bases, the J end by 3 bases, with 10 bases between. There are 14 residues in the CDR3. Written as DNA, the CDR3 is TGTGCCAGCAGCGTAGCAGGACTTAGCTACGAGCAGTACTTC. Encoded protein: CASSVAGLSYEQYF.

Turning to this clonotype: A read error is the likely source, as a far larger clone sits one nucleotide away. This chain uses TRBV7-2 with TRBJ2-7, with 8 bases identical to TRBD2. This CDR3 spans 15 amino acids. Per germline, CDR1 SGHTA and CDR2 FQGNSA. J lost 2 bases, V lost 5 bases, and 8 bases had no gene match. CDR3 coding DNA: TGTGCCAGCAGCGCCGGTAGCGGGGCCCCCTACGAGCAGTACTTC. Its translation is CASSAGSGAPYEQYF.

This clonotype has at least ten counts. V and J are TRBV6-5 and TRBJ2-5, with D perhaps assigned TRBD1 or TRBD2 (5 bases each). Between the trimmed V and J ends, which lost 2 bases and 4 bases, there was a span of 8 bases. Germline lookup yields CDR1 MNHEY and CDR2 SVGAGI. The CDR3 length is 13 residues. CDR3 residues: CASSYGTRETQYF. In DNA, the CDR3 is TGTGCCAGCAGTTACGGGACCAGAGAGACCCAGTACTTC.

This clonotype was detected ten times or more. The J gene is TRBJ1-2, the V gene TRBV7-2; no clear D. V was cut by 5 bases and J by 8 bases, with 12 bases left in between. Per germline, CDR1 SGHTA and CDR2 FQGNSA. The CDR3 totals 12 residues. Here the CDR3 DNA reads TGTGCCAGCAGCCCCTTCCTTGGGGGCTACACCTTC. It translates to CASSPFLGGYTF. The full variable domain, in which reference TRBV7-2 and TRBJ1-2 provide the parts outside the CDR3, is GAGVSQSPSNKVTEKGKDVELRCDPISGHTALYWYRQSLGQGLEFLIYFQGNSAPDKSGLPSDRFSAERTGGSVSTLTIQRTQQEDSAVYLCASSPFLGGYTFGSGTRLTVV.

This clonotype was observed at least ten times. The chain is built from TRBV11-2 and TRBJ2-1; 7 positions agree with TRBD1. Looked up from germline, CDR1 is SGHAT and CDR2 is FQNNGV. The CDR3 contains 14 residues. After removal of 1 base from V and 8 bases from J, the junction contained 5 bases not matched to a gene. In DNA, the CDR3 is TGTGCCAGCAGCTTAGTGACAGGGAAGGATGAGCAGTTCTTC. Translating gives CASSLVTGKDEQFF.

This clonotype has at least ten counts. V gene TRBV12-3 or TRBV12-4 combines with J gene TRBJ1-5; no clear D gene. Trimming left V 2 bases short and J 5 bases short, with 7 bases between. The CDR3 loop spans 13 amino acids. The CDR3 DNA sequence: TGTGCCAGCAGTTTAACCCGTGATCAGCCCCAGCATTTT. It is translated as CASSLTRDQPQHF.

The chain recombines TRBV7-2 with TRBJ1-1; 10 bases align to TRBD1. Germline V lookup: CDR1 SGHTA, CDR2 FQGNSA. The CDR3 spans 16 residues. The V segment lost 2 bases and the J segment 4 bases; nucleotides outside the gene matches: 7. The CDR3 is CASSLRQGALGTEAFF. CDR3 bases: TGTGCCAGCAGCTTACGACAGGGGGCGTTAGGCACTGAAGCTTTCTTT.

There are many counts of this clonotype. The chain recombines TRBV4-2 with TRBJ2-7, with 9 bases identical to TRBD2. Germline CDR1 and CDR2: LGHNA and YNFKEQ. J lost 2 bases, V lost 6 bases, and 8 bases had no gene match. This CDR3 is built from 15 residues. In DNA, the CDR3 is TGTGCCAGCAGTCCAAGTTTAGCGGGGGCCTACGAGCAGTACTTC. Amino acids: CASSPSLAGAYEQYF.

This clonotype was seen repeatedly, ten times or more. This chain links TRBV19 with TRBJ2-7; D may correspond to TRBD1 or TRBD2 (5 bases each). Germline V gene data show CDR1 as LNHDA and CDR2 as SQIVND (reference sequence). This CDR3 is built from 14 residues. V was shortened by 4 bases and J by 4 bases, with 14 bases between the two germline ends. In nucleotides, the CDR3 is TGTGCCAGTAGTAACCGGGACGCAGTTTACGAGCAGTACTTC. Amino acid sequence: CASSNRDAVYEQYF.

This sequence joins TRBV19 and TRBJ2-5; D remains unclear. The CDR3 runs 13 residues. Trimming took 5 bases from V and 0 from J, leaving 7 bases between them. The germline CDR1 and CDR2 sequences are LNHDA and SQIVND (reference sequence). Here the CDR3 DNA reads TGTGCCAGTAGTGGCAGGAACCAAGAGACCCAGTACTTC. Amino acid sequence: CASSGRNQETQYF.

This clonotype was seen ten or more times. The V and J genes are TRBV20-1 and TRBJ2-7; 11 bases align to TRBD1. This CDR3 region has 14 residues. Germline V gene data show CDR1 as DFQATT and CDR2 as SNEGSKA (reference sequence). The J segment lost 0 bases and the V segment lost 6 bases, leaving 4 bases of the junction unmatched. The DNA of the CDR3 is TGCAGTGCCCGGGACAGGGGGGTCTCCTACGAGCAGTACTTC. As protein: CSARDRGVSYEQYF.

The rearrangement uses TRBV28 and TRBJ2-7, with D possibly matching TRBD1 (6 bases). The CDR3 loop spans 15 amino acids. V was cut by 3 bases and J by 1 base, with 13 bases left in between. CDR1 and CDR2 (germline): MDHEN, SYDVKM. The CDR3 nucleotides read TGTGCCAGCAGTTTCTTCGGGACACCTTCCTACGAGCAGTACTTC. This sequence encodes CASSFFGTPSYEQYF.

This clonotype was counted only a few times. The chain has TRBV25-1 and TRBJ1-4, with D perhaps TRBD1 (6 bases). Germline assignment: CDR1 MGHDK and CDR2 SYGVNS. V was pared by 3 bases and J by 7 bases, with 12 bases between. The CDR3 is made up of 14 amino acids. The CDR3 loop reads CASSERGGGEKLFF. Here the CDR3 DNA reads TGTGCCAGCAGTGAGCGGGGGGGCGGTGAAAAACTGTTTTTT.

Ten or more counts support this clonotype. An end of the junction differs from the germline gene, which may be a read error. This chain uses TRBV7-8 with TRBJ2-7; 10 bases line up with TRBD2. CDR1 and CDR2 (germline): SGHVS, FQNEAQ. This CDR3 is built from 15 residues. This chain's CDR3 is CASSFPSGSSTNRDF. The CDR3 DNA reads TGTGCCAGCAGCTTTCCTAGCGGGAGCTCCACGAATAGAGACTTC.

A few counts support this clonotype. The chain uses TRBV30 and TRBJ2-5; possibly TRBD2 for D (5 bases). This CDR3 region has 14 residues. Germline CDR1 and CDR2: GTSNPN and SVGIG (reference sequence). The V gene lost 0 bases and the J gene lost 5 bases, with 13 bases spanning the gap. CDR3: CAWSVRSGWETQYF. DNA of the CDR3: TGTGCCTGGAGTGTACGGTCGGGGTGGGAGACCCAGTACTTC.

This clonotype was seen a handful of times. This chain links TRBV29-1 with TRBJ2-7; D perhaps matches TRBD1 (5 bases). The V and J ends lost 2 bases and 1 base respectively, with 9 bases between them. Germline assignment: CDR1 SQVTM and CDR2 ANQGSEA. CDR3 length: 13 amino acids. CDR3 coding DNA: TGCAGCGTTGAATCGGACACTTCCTACGAGCAGTACTTC. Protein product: CSVESDTSYEQYF.

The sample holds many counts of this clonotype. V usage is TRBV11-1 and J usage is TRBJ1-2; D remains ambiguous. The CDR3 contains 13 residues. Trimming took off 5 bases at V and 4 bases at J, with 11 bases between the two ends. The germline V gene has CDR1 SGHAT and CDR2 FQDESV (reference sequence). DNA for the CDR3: TGTGCCAGCAGCGACCCGGGTTTCTATGGCTACACCTTC. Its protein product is CASSDPGFYGYTF. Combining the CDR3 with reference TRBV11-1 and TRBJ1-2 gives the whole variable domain EAEVAQSPRYKITEKSQAVAFWCDPISGHATLYWYRQILGQGPELLVQFQDESVVDDSQLPKDRFSAERLKGVDSTLKIQPAELGDSAMYLCASSDPGFYGYTFGSGTRLTVV.

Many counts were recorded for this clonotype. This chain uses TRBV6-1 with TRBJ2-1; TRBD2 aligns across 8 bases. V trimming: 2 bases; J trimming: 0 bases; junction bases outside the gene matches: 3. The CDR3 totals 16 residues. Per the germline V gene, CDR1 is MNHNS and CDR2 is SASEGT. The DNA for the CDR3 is TGTGCCAGCAGTGAATGGGGGACTAGCTCCTACAATGAGCAGTTCTTC. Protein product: CASSEWGTSSYNEQFF.

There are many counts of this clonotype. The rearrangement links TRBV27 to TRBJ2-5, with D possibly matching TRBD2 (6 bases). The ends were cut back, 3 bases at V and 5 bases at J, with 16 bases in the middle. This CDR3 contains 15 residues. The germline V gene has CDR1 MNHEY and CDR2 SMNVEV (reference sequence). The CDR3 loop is CASSFFAGFGETQYF. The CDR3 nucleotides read TGTGCCAGCAGTTTTTTTGCGGGGTTCGGTGAGACCCAGTACTTC.

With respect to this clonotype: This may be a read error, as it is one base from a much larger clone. The chain's CDR3 is CASSLGQRALADEQYF. The CDR3 DNA reads TGCGCCAGCAGCTTGGGACAGCGGGCCCTCGCAGACGAGCAGTACTTC. This chain uses TRBV5-1 with TRBJ2-7; TRBD2 might be the D (6 bases). CDR1 is SGHRS, CDR2 YFSETQ, per germline. Trimming shortened V by 0 bases and J by 5 bases, and 18 bases separated the two germline ends. This CDR3 comprises 16 residues.

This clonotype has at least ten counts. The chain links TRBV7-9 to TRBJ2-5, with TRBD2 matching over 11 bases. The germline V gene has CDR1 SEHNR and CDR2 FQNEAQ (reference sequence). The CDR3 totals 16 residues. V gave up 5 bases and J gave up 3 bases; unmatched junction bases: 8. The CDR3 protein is CASSITSGSLEETQYF. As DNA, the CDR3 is TGTGCCAGCAGCATTACTAGCGGGAGTCTTGAAGAGACCCAGTACTTC.

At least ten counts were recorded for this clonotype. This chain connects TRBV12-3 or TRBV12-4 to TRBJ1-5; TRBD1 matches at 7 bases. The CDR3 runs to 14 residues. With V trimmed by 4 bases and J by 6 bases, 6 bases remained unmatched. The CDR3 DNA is TGTGCCAGCAGTTCCTACACAGGGGTTCAGCCCCAGCATTTT. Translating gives CASSSYTGVQPQHF.

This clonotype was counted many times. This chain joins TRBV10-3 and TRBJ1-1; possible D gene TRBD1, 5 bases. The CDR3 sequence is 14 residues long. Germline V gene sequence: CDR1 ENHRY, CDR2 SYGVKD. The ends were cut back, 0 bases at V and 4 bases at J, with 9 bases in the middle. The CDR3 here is CAISESAGSTEAFF. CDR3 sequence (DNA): TGTGCCATCAGTGAGTCCGCAGGGAGCACTGAAGCTTTCTTT.

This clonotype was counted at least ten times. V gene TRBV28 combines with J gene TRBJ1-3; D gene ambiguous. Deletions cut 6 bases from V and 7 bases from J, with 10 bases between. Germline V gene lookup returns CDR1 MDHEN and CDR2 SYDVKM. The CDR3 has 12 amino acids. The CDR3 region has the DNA TGTGCCAGCAGCTCATCCAGGAACACCATATATTTT. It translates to CASSSSRNTIYF.

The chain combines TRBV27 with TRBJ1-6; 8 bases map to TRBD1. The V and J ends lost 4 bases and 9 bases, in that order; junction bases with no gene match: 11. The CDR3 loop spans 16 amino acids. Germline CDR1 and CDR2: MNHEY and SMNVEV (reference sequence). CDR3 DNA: TGTGCCAGCAGTTCCGAGAGACAGGGGAGTGGTTCACCCCTCCACTTT. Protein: CASSSERQGSGSPLHF.

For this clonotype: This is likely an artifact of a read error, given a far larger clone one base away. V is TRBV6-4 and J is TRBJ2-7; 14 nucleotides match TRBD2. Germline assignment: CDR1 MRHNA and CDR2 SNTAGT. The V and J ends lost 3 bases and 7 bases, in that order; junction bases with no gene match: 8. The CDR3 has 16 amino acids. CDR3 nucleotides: TGTGCCAGCAGTGAATGGGGGACTAGCGGGAGTGGTGAGCAGTACTTC. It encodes CASSEWGTSGSGEQYF.

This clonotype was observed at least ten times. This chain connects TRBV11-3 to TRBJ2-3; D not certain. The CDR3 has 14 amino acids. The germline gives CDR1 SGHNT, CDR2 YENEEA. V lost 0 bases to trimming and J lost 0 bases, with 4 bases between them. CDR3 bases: TGTGCCAGCAGCTTAGATCTTAGCACAGATACGCAGTATTTT. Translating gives CASSLDLSTDTQYF.

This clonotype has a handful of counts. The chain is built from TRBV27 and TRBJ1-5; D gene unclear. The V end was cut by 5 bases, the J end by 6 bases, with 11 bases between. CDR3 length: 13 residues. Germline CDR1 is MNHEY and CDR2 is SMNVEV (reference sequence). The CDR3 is CASSKGQVQPQHF. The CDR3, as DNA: TGTGCCAGCAGTAAAGGGCAGGTTCAGCCCCAGCATTTT.

The CDR3, as DNA: TGTGCCACCAGCGGTGTAGCCAAAAACATTCAGTACTTC. Translating it yields CATSGVAKNIQYF. This chain uses TRBV15 with TRBJ2-4, with unresolved D. The length of the CDR3 is 13 residues. V dropped 5 bases and J dropped 0 bases, with 5 bases sitting between them. Germline V lookup: CDR1 LNHNV, CDR2 YYDKDF (reference sequence).

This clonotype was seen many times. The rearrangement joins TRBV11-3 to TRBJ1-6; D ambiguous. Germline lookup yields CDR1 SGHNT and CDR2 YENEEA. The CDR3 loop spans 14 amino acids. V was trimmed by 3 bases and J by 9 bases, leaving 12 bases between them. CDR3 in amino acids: CASSFQKYGSPLHF. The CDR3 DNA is TGTGCCAGCAGCTTCCAGAAATATGGTTCACCCCTCCACTTT.